The 5 T cell receptor beta chains given below trace back to one sample, sequenced in a study of blood T cell repertoires in COVID-19. Sequenced by immunoSEQ multiplex PCR; TCRdb stores in-frame clones only, minus some. The data contain about 210,000 clones, 81% of them seen just once; the ten biggest clones take up 8% to 9%. The sequencing sample was made of PBMCs or T cells enriched from blood (not recorded which). The receptors shown here come from a woman aged 45-65 years with acute COVID-19.

V and J are TRBV7-8 and TRBJ1-6; D might be TRBD1 (5 bases). The CDR3 contains 13 residues. The V end lost 1 base, the J end lost 10 bases, and 8 bases lay between the germline ends. Germline CDR1 SGHVS, CDR2 FQNEAQ. CDR3 DNA: TGTGCCAGCAGCTTAGGGACAAACTCACCCCTCCACTTT. Protein product: CASSLGTNSPLHF.

The chain recombines TRBV2 with TRBJ1-1; TRBD1 aligns across 8 bases. The CDR3 covers 15 residues. V gave up 6 bases and J gave up 1 base; unmatched junction bases: 7. Germline assignment: CDR1 SNHLY and CDR2 FYNNEI. Written as DNA, the CDR3 is TGTGCCAGCAGGATGAACAGGGGGGCGAACACTGAAGCTTTCTTT. Translation: CASRMNRGANTEAFF.

The V gene is TRBV7-2, the J gene TRBJ2-1; 10 bases are shared with TRBD1. Germline V gives CDR1 SGHTA, CDR2 FQGNSA. This CDR3 spans 16 amino acids. The trim removed 1 base at V and 5 bases at J, leaving 5 bases unmatched. CDR3 residues: CASSLGSGTGDNEQFF. The CDR3 DNA reads as TGTGCCAGCAGCTTAGGCTCCGGGACAGGGGACAATGAGCAGTTCTTC.

The J gene is TRBJ2-1, the V gene TRBV11-2; D is possibly TRBD1 (5 bases). Per the germline V gene, CDR1 is SGHAT and CDR2 is FQNNGV. The CDR3 has 15 residues. V lost 2 bases, J lost 6 bases, and 14 bases lay in between. This CDR3 reads CASSLTGGLINEQFF. The CDR3 DNA sequence: TGTGCCAGCAGCTTAACAGGCGGTCTTATCAATGAGCAGTTCTTC.

V is TRBV19 and J is TRBJ2-1; D is unclear. V lost 4 bases to trimming and J lost 5 bases, with 12 bases between them. This CDR3 has 14 residues. Germline V gene sequence: CDR1 LNHDA, CDR2 SQIVND (reference sequence). CDR3 nucleotides: TGTGCCAGTAGTAAAAGAGGCCCTAACAATGAGCAGTTCTTC. Translating gives CASSKRGPNNEQFF.